What follows are 7 T cell receptor beta chains derived from one specimen sequenced in a study of T cells after yellow fever vaccination. TCRdb recomputed calls from the 5' RACE reads with MiXCR, one row per CDR3 protein. The sample holds hundreds of thousands of distinct CDR3 sequences; 3.6% are singletons and the top ten take around 24%. Sequenced material: PBMCs, taken on the day of the yellow fever booster vaccination. The receptors were gathered from a young man who received the YFV17D yellow fever vaccine.

The chain employs TRBV20-1 and TRBJ2-4; D unclear. The V gene's germline CDR1 is DFQATT and CDR2 SNEGSKA (reference sequence). V lost 6 bases and J 5 bases, leaving 14 bases between the germline ends. CDR3 size: 13 residues. CDR3 bases: TGCAGTGCCCCCCCCGGCAGCGAAAACATTCAGTACTTC. This codes for CSAPPGSENIQYF.

This clonotype was seen repeatedly, ten times or more. The chain uses TRBV7-6 and TRBJ1-1, with 9 bases matching TRBD1. Germline V gene sequence: CDR1 SGHVS, CDR2 FNYEAQ. After removal of 6 bases from V and 2 bases from J, the junction contained 4 bases not matched to a gene. The CDR3 is made up of 14 amino acids. In DNA, the CDR3 is TGTGCCAGCAGACCGGACAGGGGAAACACTGAAGCTTTCTTT. This codes for CASRPDRGNTEAFF.

At least ten counts were recorded for this clonotype. The chain links TRBV10-2 to TRBJ1-2; 7 nucleotides match TRBD1. The J segment lost 4 bases and the V segment lost 3 bases, leaving 5 bases of the junction unmatched. The V gene's germline CDR1 is WSHSY and CDR2 SAAADI. The CDR3 runs 14 residues. The chain's CDR3 is CASSEAGGAYGYTF. The CDR3 DNA reads as TGCGCCAGCAGTGAAGCAGGGGGTGCCTATGGCTACACCTTC.

This clonotype was seen a handful of times. The chain recombines TRBV2 with TRBJ2-7; no clear D gene. The end of the DNA is better explained by TRBJ2-1, so the J call may be wrong. The CDR3 covers 14 residues. Germline-derived CDR1 and CDR2 are SNHLY and FYNNEI. The CDR3 coding sequence is TGTGCCAGCACGCCGGATGGGCCGTCCTACGAGCAGTTCTTC. Residues: CASTPDGPSYEQFF.

This clonotype was picked up a small number of times. The V gene is TRBV29-1, the J gene TRBJ1-2, with a tentative D call TRBD1 (6 bases). The CDR3 is 13 amino acids. Looked up from germline, CDR1 is SQVTM and CDR2 is ANQGSEA. The V end was cut by 6 bases, the J end by 4 bases, with 15 bases between. The CDR3 spells CSVMDSVGYGYTF. The CDR3 region has the DNA TGCAGCGTCATGGACAGCGTGGGCTATGGCTACACCTTC.

The V call is TRBV19, the J call TRBJ2-1; 8 nucleotides align to TRBD1. The CDR3 length is 11 residues. Germline-derived CDR1 and CDR2 are LNHDA and SQIVND (reference sequence). With 10 bases clipped from V and 7 bases from J, the junction kept 3 bases outside the gene matches. The CDR3 sequence: CATWTGNEQFF. CDR3 nucleotides: TGTGCCACCTGGACAGGGAATGAGCAGTTCTTC.

Ten or more counts support this clonotype. This may be a read error, as it is one base from a much larger clone. The chain recombines TRBV12-3 or TRBV12-4 with TRBJ1-1; D unclear. The length of the CDR3 is 10 residues. With 7 bases removed from V and 4 bases from J, the gap between germline ends came to 4 bases. For the CDR3, the DNA is TGTGCCAGCACGGGCACTGAAGCTTTCTTT. It encodes CASTGTEAFF.